A selection of T cell receptor beta chains follows, all from one sample in a study of beta chain features in type 1 diabetes. Produced via immunoSEQ multiplex PCR; TCRdb's table is partial and in-frame only. The profile shows hundreds of thousands of clones, around an eighth of them singletons. Sequencing used naive CD4+ T cells from blood. The receptors originated from a man aged 18 to 29 with type 1 diabetes. Both conserved end residues are trimmed from each CDR3.

v_gene: TRBV10-3; CDR3aa: AISEGAGEGNEQF
v_gene: TRBV29-1; CDR3aa: SVRTGGSYEQY
v_gene: TRBV19; CDR3aa: ASSRKLGAGRANTQY
v_gene: TRBV6-9; CDR3aa: ASSHPGQRDEQY
v_gene: TRBV5-1; CDR3aa: ASSYSPTTYEKLF
v_gene: TRBV4-2; CDR3aa: ASSRPDEGYVTEAF
v_gene: TRBV5-1; CDR3aa: ASSPQGETQY
v_gene: TRBV30; CDR3aa: AWRNPGGALTEAF
v_gene: TRBV7-9; CDR3aa: ASSEGDTQY
v_gene: TRBV7-2; CDR3aa: ASSPGRWESNEQF
v_gene: TRBV7-6; CDR3aa: ASSRWTGTANEQF
v_gene: TRBV29-1; CDR3aa: SVGVGGSNQPQH
v_gene: TRBV5-1; CDR3aa: ASKKTGGDERSPLH
v_gene: TRBV6-5; CDR3aa: ASSHRTGKTTEAF
v_gene: TRBV6-6; CDR3aa: ASRDEQGSSYEQY
v_gene: TRBV9; CDR3aa: ASSVAQGARAPGSEAF
v_gene: TRBV5-1; CDR3aa: ASSLALDRGLSPLH
v_gene: TRBV9; CDR3aa: ASSPGLAKNIQY
v_gene: TRBV6-1; CDR3aa: ASSDWQGYYEQY
v_gene: TRBV5-1; CDR3aa: ASSLAGRAYEQY
v_gene: TRBV29-1; CDR3aa: SVSDRGRDYEQY
v_gene: TRBV19; CDR3aa: ASSKTPSRGTEAF
v_gene: TRBV2; CDR3aa: ASSSLNSPLH
v_gene: TRBV5-1; CDR3aa: ASSPGQVNTEAF
v_gene: TRBV19; CDR3aa: ASSIRLGGSSYEQY
v_gene: TRBV6-5; CDR3aa: ASSPRTSWNEQF
v_gene: TRBV27; CDR3aa: ASSLLTGTGEGEQY
v_gene: TRBV7-9; CDR3aa: ASRPRGGAPLETQY
v_gene: TRBV27; CDR3aa: ASSLFIIGEF
v_gene: TRBV10-3; CDR3aa: AISQGDYGYT
v_gene: TRBV5-6; CDR3aa: ASSFYGTSRHIQY
v_gene: TRBV7-2; CDR3aa: ASSFSFVGGELF
v_gene: TRBV28; CDR3aa: ASMGGQTSGNTIY
v_gene: TRBV6-6; CDR3aa: ASSSGGIYGYT
v_gene: TRBV7-9; CDR3aa: ASSLGDRASRQY
v_gene: TRBV18; CDR3aa: ASSQRAGFAQGTDTQY
v_gene: TRBV9; CDR3aa: ASSGARASEQF
v_gene: TRBV7-9; CDR3aa: ASSSRDNEKLF
v_gene: TRBV7-2; CDR3aa: ASSRVAGSTDTQY
v_gene: TRBV7-2; CDR3aa: ASSSAGTSSSYEQY